Here is one TCR beta chain with its context. These data are taken from a study of cytotoxic CD8 clonotypes in ibrutinib-treated CLL. Overall study: For this cohort, patients were ten to twelve relapsed/refractory and 15 treatment-naive, while some 17 were IGHV unmutated. Productive templates per sample averaged roughly 250,000; productive rearrangements, 94,082.

V was pared by 2 bases and J by 3 bases, with 8 bases of the junction left unmatched. Germline V gene data show CDR1 as MNHEY and CDR2 as SVGAGI. The CDR3 has 16 amino acids. Data came from immunoSEQ multiplex PCR; TCRdb stores just in-frame clones and leaves some out. The repertoire has about 140,000 clones, approximately 80% of them found once; the top ten carry 7.6%. This receptor was identified in a human donor with chronic lymphocytic leukemia. V is TRBV6-5 and J is TRBJ2-5, with 8 nucleotides matching TRBD1. The material sequenced was PBMCs, taken after 36 months of ibrutinib treatment. The CDR3 here is CASSYLGTGSEETQYF. CDR3 nucleotide sequence: TGTGCCAGCAGTTACCTCGGGACAGGCTCGGAAGAGACCCAGTACTTC.